This T cell receptor beta chain was recorded in a study of cytomegalovirus exposure and HLA in healthy donors. At the level of the study: The roughly 120 validation repertoires, a later analysis reported, used the same platform as the roughly 660 repertoires from the first cohort. Study outcomes and limitations: Reports described diagnosis of cytomegalovirus status by the classifier as highly specific and sensitive. A later analysis found first-cohort TCR clusters tended to co-occur in the approximately 110 validation repertoires.

This clone was found once. Antigen unknown. TCRdb's table, derived via immunoSEQ multiplex PCR, lists solely in-frame clones and lacks some. The top ten clones hold 2.5% to 3.5% of a sample with tens of thousands of clones, roughly 95% of them seen once. The source material was PBMCs. The TCR sequence derives from a woman younger than 30 in good health and CMV-seropositive.

The CDR3 spells CASSPSGGLYNEQFF. The CDR3 DNA reads TGCGCCAGCAGCCCTAGCGGGGGACTCTACAATGAGCAGTTCTTC. V gene TRBV5-1 combines with J gene TRBJ2-1, with 10 bases aligning to TRBD2. This CDR3 contains 15 residues. Germline values: CDR1 SGHRS, CDR2 YFSETQ. The J segment lost 3 bases and the V segment lost 4 bases, leaving 4 bases of the junction unmatched.